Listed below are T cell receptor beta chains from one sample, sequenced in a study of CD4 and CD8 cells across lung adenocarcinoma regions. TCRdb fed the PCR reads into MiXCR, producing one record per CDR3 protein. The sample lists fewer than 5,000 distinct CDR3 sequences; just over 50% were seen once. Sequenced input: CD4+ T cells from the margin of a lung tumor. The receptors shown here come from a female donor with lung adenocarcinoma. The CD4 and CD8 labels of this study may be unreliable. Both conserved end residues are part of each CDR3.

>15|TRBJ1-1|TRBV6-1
CASMDVRGGNTEAFF
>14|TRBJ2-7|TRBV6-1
CASSVHTGTYEQYF
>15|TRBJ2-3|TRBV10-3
CAMGRGSGGQDTQYF
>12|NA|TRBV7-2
CASSPQGETQYF
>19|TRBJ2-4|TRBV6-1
CASSEARFAGGIVKNIQYF
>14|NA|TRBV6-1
CASYRWEGVDEQFF
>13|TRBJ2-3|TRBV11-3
CASTGPGTDTQYF
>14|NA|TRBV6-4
CASGVTSGGYEQYF
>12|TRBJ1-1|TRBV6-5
CASSYSNIEAFF
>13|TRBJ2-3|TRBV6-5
CASSYSTSPTQYF
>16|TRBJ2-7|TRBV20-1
CSATRISGTESYEQYF
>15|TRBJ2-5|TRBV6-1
CASSEVWGLLEAQYF
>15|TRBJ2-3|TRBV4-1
CASGVAGGDPDTQYF
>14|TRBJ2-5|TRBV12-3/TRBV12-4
CASSLGRIQETQYF
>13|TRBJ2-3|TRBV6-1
CASRICAKNTQYF
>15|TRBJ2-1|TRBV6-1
CASTLTAGAYNEQFF
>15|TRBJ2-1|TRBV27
CASSLLGSRSGEQFF